Below are 22 T cell receptor beta chains sequenced from a single sample in a study of blood T cell repertoires in COVID-19. The protocol was immunoSEQ multiplex PCR, while the TCRdb copy is restricted to in-frame clones and leaves out a portion. Of 25,000 to 30,000 clones listed, nearly 90% are singletons. The sequenced sample consisted of peripheral blood. The receptor source for this set is a woman aged 55 to 70 with active COVID-19.

This clone appeared once. The chain uses TRBV2 and TRBJ2-3; D not certain. Trimming removed 7 bases from V and 0 bases from J, with 8 bases in between. The CDR3 has 13 residues. Germline lookup yields CDR1 SNHLY and CDR2 FYNNEI. The CDR3 is CASTQLSTDTQYF. CDR3 DNA: TGTGCCAGCACACAGCTTAGCACAGATACGCAGTATTTT.

In its sample, this clone was seen once. The chain has TRBV5-4 and TRBJ2-2, with D perhaps matching TRBD2 (6 bases). The germline V gene has CDR1 SGHNT and CDR2 YYREEE (reference sequence). This CDR3 is 16 amino acids long. Trimming shortened V by 4 bases and J by 0 bases, and 13 bases separated the two germline ends. This CDR3 is CASSLGRGANTGELFF. As DNA, the CDR3 is TGTGCCAGCAGCCTCGGGCGGGGCGCGAACACCGGGGAGCTGTTTTTT.

The rearrangement uses TRBV9 and TRBJ1-4; D gene uncertain. The CDR3 spans 16 residues. V was pared by 7 bases and J by 1 base, with 17 bases between. The V gene's germline CDR1 is SGDLS and CDR2 YYNGEE. The CDR3 here is CASGSLGSRTNEKLFF. The CDR3 DNA reads as TGTGCCAGCGGGAGCTTGGGATCCAGAACTAATGAAAAACTGTTTTTT.

The chain joins TRBV2 to TRBJ2-1; 11 bases line up with TRBD2. The germline V gene has CDR1 SNHLY and CDR2 FYNNEI. V dropped 7 bases and J dropped 6; count of bases not matched to a gene: 5. This CDR3 comprises 14 residues. CDR3 region: CASKVAGGVNEQFF. CDR3 DNA: TGTGCCAGCAAAGTAGCGGGAGGGGTCAATGAGCAGTTCTTC.

The chain combines TRBV4-1 with TRBJ2-5; TRBD2 aligns across 10 bases. Germline V gives CDR1 MGHRA, CDR2 YSYEKL. V was clipped by 1 base and J by 0 bases; unmatched bases: 5. This CDR3 has 17 residues. Here the CDR3 reads CASSQVGSGGDQETQYF. In DNA form, the CDR3 reads TGCGCCAGCAGCCAAGTGGGGAGCGGGGGGGACCAAGAGACCCAGTACTTC.

The V and J genes are TRBV2 and TRBJ2-2; D remains ambiguous. Deletions cut 3 bases from V and 5 bases from J, with 10 bases between. This CDR3 has 14 residues. CDR1 is SNHLY and CDR2 is FYNNEI in the germline V gene. The CDR3 loop is CASSDPLRTGELFF. CDR3 coding DNA: TGTGCCAGCAGTGATCCTCTGCGAACCGGGGAGCTGTTTTTT.

Regarding this clone: Other nucleotide sequences from this sample produce the same CDR3. The rearrangement joins TRBV18 to TRBJ2-5; TRBD2 matches 9 bases. The CDR3 runs to 14 residues. CDR1 and CDR2 from the germline V gene are KGHSH and LQKENI. Trimming removed 3 bases from V and 5 bases from J; junction bases left unmatched: 4. CDR3 bases: TGTGCCAGCTCACCCCTTGCGGGGGGGGAGACCCAGTACTTC. It codes for CASSPLAGGETQYF.

J is TRBJ2-3 and V is TRBV5-1; no reliable D call. This CDR3 has 14 amino acids. From germline, CDR1 is SGHRS and CDR2 YFSETQ. Trimming took 3 bases from V and 2 from J, leaving 10 bases between them. The CDR3 here is CASSWSVYTDTQYF. The CDR3 DNA is TGCGCCAGCAGCTGGAGCGTTTACACAGATACGCAGTATTTT.

V usage is TRBV4-1 and J usage is TRBJ1-2; D possibly corresponds to TRBD1 (6 bases). V dropped 1 base and J dropped 7 bases, with 16 bases sitting between them. The germline CDR1 and CDR2 sequences are MGHRA and YSYEKL. CDR3 length equals 15 residues. The CDR3 DNA reads TGCGCCAGCAGCCAAGTCTTGGGGGCGGGTGGTGGCTACACCTTC. Translating it yields CASSQVLGAGGGYTF.

This clone was counted a few times. This chain uses TRBV4-1 with TRBJ2-3, with 11 positions matching TRBD2. The germline V gene encodes CDR1 MGHRA and CDR2 YSYEKL. V lost 1 base and J lost 6; bases outside the gene matches: 18. This CDR3 is built from 20 residues. The chain's CDR3 is CASSQGTLAGVIGRHDTQYF. The CDR3 DNA reads TGCGCCAGCAGCCAAGGGACACTAGCGGGAGTTATAGGCAGGCACGATACGCAGTATTTT.

In DNA, the CDR3 is TGTGCCAGCAGTGAAGGAGCCATCTCCTCCTACGAGCAGTACTTC. It encodes CASSEGAISSYEQYF. The chain carries TRBV6-1 and TRBJ2-7; no clear D gene. Trimming stripped 1 base from V and 0 bases from J, with 10 bases between. The CDR3 totals 15 residues. Germline loops: CDR1 MNHNS, CDR2 SASEGT.

This clone was recorded only once. DNA for the CDR3: TGTGCCAGCAGCTTGGCCACAGGCGATTGGGCTGAAGCTTTCTTT. Its translation is CASSLATGDWAEAFF. The chain carries TRBV5-4 and TRBJ1-1, with D perhaps matching TRBD1 (5 bases). V lost 0 bases and J 6 bases, leaving 15 bases between the germline ends. Germline CDR1 SGHNT, CDR2 YYREEE (reference sequence). This CDR3 has 15 amino acids.

This chain joins TRBV15 and TRBJ2-3, with D possibly matching TRBD2 (6 bases). CDR1 and CDR2 from the germline V gene are LNHNV and YYDKDF (reference sequence). Trimming cost V 1 base and J 3 bases, with 8 bases left between them. The CDR3 is made up of 14 amino acids. The CDR3 DNA follows: TGTGCCACCAGCAGAGGGGGGGAAACAGATACGCAGTATTTT. This codes for CATSRGGETDTQYF.

This clone was seen just once. In DNA form, the CDR3 reads TGCAGCGGGTCGGAGGGGGCGACCAATGAGCAGTTCTTC. Protein product: CSGSEGATNEQFF. This chain links TRBV29-1 with TRBJ2-1; a possible D gene is TRBD1 (7 bases). The CDR3 covers 13 residues. V gave up 7 bases and J gave up 6 bases, with 16 bases separating them. Per the germline V gene, CDR1 is SQVTM and CDR2 is ANQGSEA.

This sequence joins TRBV7-8 and TRBJ2-7, with a possible D match to TRBD2 (6 bases). This CDR3 has 16 residues. CDR1 SGHVS and CDR2 FQNEAQ come from the germline V gene. V gave up 1 base and J gave up 0 bases, with 13 bases separating them. CDR3 in amino acids: CASSLVSSGGSYEQYF. For the CDR3, the DNA is TGTGCCAGCAGCTTAGTTAGTAGCGGAGGCTCCTACGAGCAGTACTTC.

CDR3 nucleotides: TGTGCCAGCAGCTTAGCCGGTTCCTACGAGCAGTACTTC. Its translation is CASSLAGSYEQYF. This chain uses TRBV7-9 with TRBJ2-7, with D uncertain. The V gene lost 0 bases and the J gene lost 1 base, with 4 bases spanning the gap. This CDR3 has 13 residues. Germline values: CDR1 SEHNR, CDR2 FQNEAQ (reference sequence).

This sequence joins TRBV7-2 and TRBJ2-3; 13 bases match TRBD2. This CDR3 contains 16 residues. Germline V CDR1 and CDR2: SGHTA, FQGNSA. V lost 6 bases, J lost 0 bases, and 3 bases stayed unmatched. The CDR3 DNA reads as TGTGCCAGCAGGCGGACTAGCGGGAGTAGCACAGATACGCAGTATTTT. Translating it yields CASRRTSGSSTDTQYF.

V is TRBV2 and J is TRBJ2-7, with 7 positions matching TRBD2. The V segment lost 4 bases and the J segment 2 bases; nucleotides outside the gene matches: 8. The CDR3 has 15 residues. Germline V gene data show CDR1 as SNHLY and CDR2 as FYNNEI. CDR3 region: CASSGDSGFPYEQYF. In DNA form, the CDR3 reads TGTGCCAGCAGTGGTGATAGCGGGTTCCCCTACGAGCAGTACTTC.

This chain links TRBV25-1 with TRBJ2-5; D remains unclear. CDR1 and CDR2 from the germline V gene are MGHDK and SYGVNS. V was cut by 7 bases and J by 1 base, with 10 bases left in between. The CDR3 is 13 amino acids. CDR3 amino acids: CASKQQLQETQYF. CDR3 DNA: TGTGCCAGCAAACAGCAGCTCCAAGAGACCCAGTACTTC.

The count of this clone is one. The rearrangement joins TRBV3-1 (or the pseudogene TRBV3-2) to TRBJ1-1; weak D call: TRBD1 (5 bases). The germline V gene has CDR1 LGHDT and CDR2 YNNKEL (reference sequence). The CDR3 is made up of 15 amino acids. V lost 2 bases and J lost 1, with 11 bases in between. This CDR3 reads CASSQLQDGNTEAFF. The CDR3 DNA reads TGTGCCAGCAGCCAACTACAGGACGGGAACACTGAAGCTTTCTTT.

V and J are TRBV2 and TRBJ2-5; TRBD2 aligns across 11 bases. The CDR3 runs to 15 residues. CDR1 and CDR2 from the germline V gene are SNHLY and FYNNEI. Trimming at V came to 7 bases and at J to 4 bases, leaving 8 bases not matched to a gene. For the CDR3, the DNA is TGTGCCAGCAACGGACTAGCGGGCGGGGTAGAGACCCAGTACTTC. Its protein product is CASNGLAGGVETQYF. Supplemented by reference TRBV2 and TRBJ2-5, the full variable domain reads EPEVTQTPSHQVTQMGQEVILRCVPISNHLYFYWYRQILGQKVEFLVSFYNNEISEKSEIFDDQFSVERPDGSNFTLKIRSTKLEDSAMYFCASNGLAGGVETQYFGPGTRLLVL.

The chain couples TRBV20-1 to TRBJ2-5; D may be TRBD1 (6 bases). Germline V gives CDR1 DFQATT, CDR2 SNEGSKA (reference sequence). Trimming removed 4 bases from V and 5 bases from J, with 8 bases in between. The CDR3 contains 11 residues. The CDR3 nucleotides read TGCAGTGCTAAGGGGGTTGAGACCCAGTACTTC. Translating it yields CSAKGVETQYF.